The 4 T cell receptor beta chains below come from one sample, sequenced in a study of tumor-infiltrating lymphocytes in primary liver carcinoma. It was from 20-30 mg of unsorted bulk tissue that RNA and DNA were co-extracted. Priming with a constant-region primer yielded TCR beta cDNA from about 510 ng total RNA. It was through three nested multiplex PCR rounds of slightly modified ARM-PCR that TCR beta libraries arose. The opening two PCR rounds, around 10 cycles each, paired TRBV1-TRBV30 forward primers with a C-beta reverse primer. From the multiplex PCR reads, TCRdb called clonotypes with MiXCR, one entry per CDR3 protein. The sample contains about 21,000 distinct CDR3 sequences, about 79% of which appear only once. Sequenced sample: liver tumor tissue from sampling region 1. Described subset: tumor region T1, superior pole. The receptor set was obtained from a woman aged 25 to 45 with primary liver carcinoma and hepatitis B virus infection.

On this clonotype: The CDR3 does not close with the conserved phenylalanine or tryptophan, likely indicating a read error. The limits of the CDR3 on the DNA are not certain, so only TCRdb's listed CDR3 is given. The chain is built from TRBV11-2 and TRBJ2-7; the tabulated D call, TRBD2, remains unverified against the DNA. Inclusive of both ends, the CDR3 amounts to 11 amino acids. CDR1 is SGHAT, CDR2 FQNNGV, per germline. The CDR3 here is CPSSSASSLEY.

This clonotype is deemed medium-sized. V is TRBV29-1 and J is TRBJ2-5, with 9 bases fitting TRBD1. V was clipped by 6 bases and J by 9 bases; unmatched bases: 11. Germline CDR1 SQVTM, CDR2 ANQGSEA. The CDR3 extends over 13 amino acids. CDR3 loop: CSVVSWTGEAQYF. The CDR3 nucleotides read TGCAGCGTCGTCAGTTGGACAGGGGAGGCCCAGTACTTC.

The rearrangement joins TRBV11-2 to TRBJ2-3; the D gene could be TRBD1 or TRBD2 (6 bases each). The germline V gene has CDR1 SGHAT and CDR2 FQNNGV. V was clipped by 5 bases and J by 6 bases, with 21 bases between them. This CDR3 is built from 16 residues. CDR3 in DNA: TGTGCCAGCAGCCGGACGCGACAGAGGAGGGGGGATACGCAGTATTTT. Its translation: CASSRTRQRRGDTQYF.

A note on this clonotype: At one end, the junction sequence differs from germline, possibly due to a read error. The gene calls are TRBV6-5 and TRBJ2-2, with a tentative D call TRBD2 (5 bases). The CDR3 sequence is 15 residues long. Germline V CDR1 and CDR2: MNHEY, SVGAGI. The CDR3 loop reads CASSPRRGFTGELFF. The CDR3 DNA sequence: TGTGCCAGCAGTCCACGGAGAGGGTTCACCGGGGAGTTGTTTTTT.